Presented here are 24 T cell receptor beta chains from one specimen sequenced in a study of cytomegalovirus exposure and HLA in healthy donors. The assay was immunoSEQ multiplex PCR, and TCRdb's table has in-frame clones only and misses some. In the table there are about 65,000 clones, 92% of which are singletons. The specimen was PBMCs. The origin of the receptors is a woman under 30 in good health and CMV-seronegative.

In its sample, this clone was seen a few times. CDR3 nucleotide sequence: TGTGCCAGCAGCTCACCCGGGTCTAAAACAGATACGCAGTATTTT. Protein: CASSSPGSKTDTQYF. V and J are TRBV21-1 and TRBJ2-3; the D call TRBD2 from the table was never checked on the DNA. TRBV21-1 is designated a pseudogene. This CDR3 comprises 15 residues.

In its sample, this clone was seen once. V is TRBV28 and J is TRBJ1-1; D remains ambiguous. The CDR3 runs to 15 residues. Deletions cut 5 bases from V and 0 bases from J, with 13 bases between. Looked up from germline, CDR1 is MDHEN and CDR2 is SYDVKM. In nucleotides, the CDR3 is TGTGCCAGCAGTCCCCCCCCCGGGATGAACACTGAAGCTTTCTTT. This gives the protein CASSPPPGMNTEAFF.

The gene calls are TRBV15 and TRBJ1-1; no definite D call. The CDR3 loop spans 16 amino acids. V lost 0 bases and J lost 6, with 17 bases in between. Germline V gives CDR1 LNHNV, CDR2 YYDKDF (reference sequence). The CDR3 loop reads CATSRDGIGRPPEAFF. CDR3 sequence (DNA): TGTGCCACCAGCAGAGATGGCATAGGGAGGCCCCCTGAAGCTTTCTTT.

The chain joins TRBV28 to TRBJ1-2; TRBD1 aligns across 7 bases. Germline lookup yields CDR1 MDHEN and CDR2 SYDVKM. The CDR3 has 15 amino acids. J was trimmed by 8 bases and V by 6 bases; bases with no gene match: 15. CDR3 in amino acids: CASRPSLTGLIGYTF. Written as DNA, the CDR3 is TGTGCCAGCAGACCCTCTCTGACAGGGTTGATAGGCTACACCTTC.

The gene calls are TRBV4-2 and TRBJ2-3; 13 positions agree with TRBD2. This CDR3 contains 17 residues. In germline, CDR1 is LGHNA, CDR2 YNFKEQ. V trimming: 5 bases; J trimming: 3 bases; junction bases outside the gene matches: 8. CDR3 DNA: TGTGCCAGCAGCTCCCAGGGACTAGCGGGGAGAACAGATACGCAGTATTTT. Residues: CASSSQGLAGRTDTQYF.

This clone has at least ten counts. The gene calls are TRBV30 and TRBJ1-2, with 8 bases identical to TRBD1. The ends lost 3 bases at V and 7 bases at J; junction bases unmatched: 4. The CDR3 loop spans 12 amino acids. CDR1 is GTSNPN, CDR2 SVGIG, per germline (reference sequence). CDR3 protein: CAWRQTGGGYTF. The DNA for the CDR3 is TGTGCCTGGAGGCAAACAGGGGGTGGCTACACCTTC.

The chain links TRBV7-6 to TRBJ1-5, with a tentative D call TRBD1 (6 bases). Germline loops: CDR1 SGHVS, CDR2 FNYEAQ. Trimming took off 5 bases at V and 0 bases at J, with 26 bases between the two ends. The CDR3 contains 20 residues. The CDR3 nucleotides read TGTGCCAGCAGCGCCTCTCACCGGACAGACACCAAAGATAGCAATCAGCCCCAGCATTTT. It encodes CASSASHRTDTKDSNQPQHF.

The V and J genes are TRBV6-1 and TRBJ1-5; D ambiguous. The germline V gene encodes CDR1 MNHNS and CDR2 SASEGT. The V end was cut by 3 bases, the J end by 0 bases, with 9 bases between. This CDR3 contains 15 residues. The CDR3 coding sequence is TGTGCCAGCAGTGATATGAGGAATAGCAATCAGCCCCAGCATTTT. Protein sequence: CASSDMRNSNQPQHF.

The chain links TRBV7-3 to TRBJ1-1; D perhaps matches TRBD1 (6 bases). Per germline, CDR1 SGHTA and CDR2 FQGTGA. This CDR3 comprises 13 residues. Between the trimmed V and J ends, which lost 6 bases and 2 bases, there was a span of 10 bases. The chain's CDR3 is CASSSGVNTEAFF. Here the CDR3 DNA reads TGTGCCAGCAGTTCAGGGGTAAACACTGAAGCTTTCTTT.

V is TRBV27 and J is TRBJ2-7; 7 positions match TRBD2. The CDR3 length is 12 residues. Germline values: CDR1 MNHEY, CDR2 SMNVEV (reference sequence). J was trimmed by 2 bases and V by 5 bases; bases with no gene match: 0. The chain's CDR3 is CASSGGAYEQYF. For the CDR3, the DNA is TGTGCCAGCAGTGGGGGGGCCTACGAGCAGTACTTC.

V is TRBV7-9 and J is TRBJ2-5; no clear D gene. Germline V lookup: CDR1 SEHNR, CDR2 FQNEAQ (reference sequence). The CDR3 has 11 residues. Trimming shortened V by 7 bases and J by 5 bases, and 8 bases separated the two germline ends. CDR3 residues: CASTRTETQYF. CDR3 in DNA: TGTGCCAGCACGCGAACGGAGACCCAGTACTTC. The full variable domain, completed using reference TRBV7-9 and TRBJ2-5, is DTGVSQNPRHKITKRGQNVTFRCDPISEHNRLYWYRQTLGQGPEFLTYFQNEAQLEKSRLLSDRFSAERPKGSFSTLEIQRTEQGDSAMYLCASTRTETQYFGPGTRLLVL.

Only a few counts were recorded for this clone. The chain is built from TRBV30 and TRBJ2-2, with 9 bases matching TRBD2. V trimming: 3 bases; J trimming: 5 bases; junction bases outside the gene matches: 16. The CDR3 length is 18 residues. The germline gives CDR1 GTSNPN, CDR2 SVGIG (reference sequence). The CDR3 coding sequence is TGTGCCTGGAGGCTCGGGGGCTTGGCGGGAGGGAGTACCGGGGAGCTGTTTTTT. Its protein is CAWRLGGLAGGSTGELFF.

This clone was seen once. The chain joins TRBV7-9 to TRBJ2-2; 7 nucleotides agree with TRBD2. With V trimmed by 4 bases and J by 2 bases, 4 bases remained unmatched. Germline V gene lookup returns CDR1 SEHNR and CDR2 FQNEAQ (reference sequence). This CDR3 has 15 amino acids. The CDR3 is CASSWRELNTGELFF. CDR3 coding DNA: TGTGCCAGCAGCTGGCGGGAGCTCAACACCGGGGAGCTGTTTTTT.

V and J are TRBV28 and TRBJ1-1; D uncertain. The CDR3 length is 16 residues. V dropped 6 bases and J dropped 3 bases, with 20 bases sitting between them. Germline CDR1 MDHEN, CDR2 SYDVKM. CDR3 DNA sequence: TGTGCCAGCAGCTCTAGTAACGAATTCTTGGACACTGAAGCTTTCTTT. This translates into CASSSSNEFLDTEAFF.

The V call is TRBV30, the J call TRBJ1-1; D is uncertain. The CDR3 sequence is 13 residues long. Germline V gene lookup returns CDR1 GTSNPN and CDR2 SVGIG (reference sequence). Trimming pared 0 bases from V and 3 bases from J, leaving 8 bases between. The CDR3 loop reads CAWSVSRYTEAFF. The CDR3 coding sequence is TGTGCCTGGAGTGTATCCAGGTACACTGAAGCTTTCTTT.

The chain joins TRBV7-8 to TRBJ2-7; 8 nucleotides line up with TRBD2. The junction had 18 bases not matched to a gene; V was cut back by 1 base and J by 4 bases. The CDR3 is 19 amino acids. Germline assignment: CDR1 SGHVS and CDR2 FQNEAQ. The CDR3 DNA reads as TGTGCCAGCAGCTTAGGCTTGGCAGGGGTAGGGACTAGGGGATACGAGCAGTACTTC. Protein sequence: CASSLGLAGVGTRGYEQYF.

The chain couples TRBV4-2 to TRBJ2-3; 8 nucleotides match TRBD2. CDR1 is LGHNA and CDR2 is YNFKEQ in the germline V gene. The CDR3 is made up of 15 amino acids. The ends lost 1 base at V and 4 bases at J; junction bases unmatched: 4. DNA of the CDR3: TGTGCCAGCAGCCAAGCGGCGGGAGGTGCAGATACGCAGTATTTT. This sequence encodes CASSQAAGGADTQYF.

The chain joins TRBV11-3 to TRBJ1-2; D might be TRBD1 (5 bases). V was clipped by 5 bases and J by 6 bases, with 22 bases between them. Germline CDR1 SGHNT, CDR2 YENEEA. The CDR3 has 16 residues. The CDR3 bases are TGTGCCAGCAGCCCTCCCTTTGGCAGGACACCGGATGGCTACACCTTC. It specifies CASSPPFGRTPDGYTF.

The CDR3 sequence: CASRNHRESQPQHF. The CDR3 DNA is TGTGCCAGCAGAAACCACAGGGAAAGTCAGCCCCAGCATTTT. This rearrangement joins TRBV28 to TRBJ1-5; maybe TRBD1 (6 bases). The length of the CDR3 is 14 residues. Germline CDR1 and CDR2: MDHEN and SYDVKM. The V end lost 6 bases, the J end lost 6 bases, and 15 bases lay between the germline ends.

The CDR3 DNA reads as TGTGCCAGCAGTTTAAGCGGGGAGCAGTTCTTC. Amino acids: CASSLSGEQFF. The V gene is TRBV28, the J gene TRBJ2-1; TRBD2 might be the D (6 bases). The length of the CDR3 is 11 residues. V lost 2 bases and J lost 10, with 6 bases in between. Per the germline V gene, CDR1 is MDHEN and CDR2 is SYDVKM.

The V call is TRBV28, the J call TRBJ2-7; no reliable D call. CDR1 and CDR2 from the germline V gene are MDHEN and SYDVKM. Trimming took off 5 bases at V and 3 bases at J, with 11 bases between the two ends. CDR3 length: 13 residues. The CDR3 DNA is TGTGCCAGCAGTCTGAACAGTTTCTACGAGCAGTACTTC. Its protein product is CASSLNSFYEQYF.

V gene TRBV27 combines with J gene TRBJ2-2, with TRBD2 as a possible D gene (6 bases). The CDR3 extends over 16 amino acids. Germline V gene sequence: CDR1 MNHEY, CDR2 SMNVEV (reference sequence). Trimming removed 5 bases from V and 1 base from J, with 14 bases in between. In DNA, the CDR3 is TGTGCCAGCAGTCACTCCGGAGGGATGAACACCGGGGAGCTGTTTTTT. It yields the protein CASSHSGGMNTGELFF.

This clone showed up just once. The CDR3 nucleotides are TGTGCCAGCAGGTCAGGGGGCCAGAATCAGCCCCAGCATTTT. As protein: CASRSGGQNQPQHF. V is TRBV28 and J is TRBJ1-5, with 8 positions matching TRBD1. Losses at the gene ends were 6 bases for V and 4 bases for J; bases not matched to a gene: 5. CDR1 and CDR2 (germline): MDHEN, SYDVKM. This CDR3 contains 14 residues.

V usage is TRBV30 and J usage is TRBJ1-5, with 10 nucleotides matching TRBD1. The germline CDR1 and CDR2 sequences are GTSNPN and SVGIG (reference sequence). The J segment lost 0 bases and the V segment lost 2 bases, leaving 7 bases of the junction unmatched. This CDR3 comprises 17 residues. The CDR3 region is CAWSWGQGTYSNQPQHF. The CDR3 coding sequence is TGTGCCTGGAGTTGGGGACAGGGGACTTATAGCAATCAGCCCCAGCATTTT.